What follows is one T cell receptor beta chain and its context. Antigen unknown. The repertoire was sequenced with immunoSEQ multiplex PCR; TCRdb's copy has only in-frame clones and lacks some. The table lists 84,000 or so clones, 75% to 90% of them singletons. Time point of the sample: week 47, end of study. Vaccinated patients received 300 ug of mutant IDH1 20-mer peptide per dose, with topical imiquimod. V was clipped by 4 bases and J by 7 bases; unmatched bases: 4. Germline V gene data show CDR1 as SGHKS and CDR2 as YYEKEE (reference sequence). The CDR3 totals 15 residues. The entry originates in a study of a mutant IDH1 vaccine in newly diagnosed glioma. Study-level background: It was radiotherapy, temozolomide, or both that patients received previously, with most receiving both. Findings of the study overall: It seemed that pseudoprogression was not linked to changes in the top peripheral T cell clonotypes. It was roughly 93% of patients that developed vaccine-induced immune responses.

The sequence was collected from a man aged 35 to 55 with glioma. The sample consisted of PBMCs, taken from a glioma patient whose treatment included an IDH1 peptide vaccine. This rearrangement joins TRBV5-5 to TRBJ2-3; 15 bases are shared with TRBD2. CDR3 sequence (DNA): TGTGCCAGCAGCCTTGGACTAGCGGGGGGGAATACGCAGTATTTT. As protein: CASSLGLAGGNTQYF.